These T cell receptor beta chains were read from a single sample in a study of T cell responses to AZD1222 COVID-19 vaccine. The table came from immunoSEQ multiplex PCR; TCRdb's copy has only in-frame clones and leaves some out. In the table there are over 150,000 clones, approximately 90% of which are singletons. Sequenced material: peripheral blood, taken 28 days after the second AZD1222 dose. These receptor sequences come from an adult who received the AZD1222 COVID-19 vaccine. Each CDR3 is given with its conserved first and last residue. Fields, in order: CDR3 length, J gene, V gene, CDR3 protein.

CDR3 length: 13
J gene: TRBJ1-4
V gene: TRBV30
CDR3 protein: CAWSTGVDEKLFF

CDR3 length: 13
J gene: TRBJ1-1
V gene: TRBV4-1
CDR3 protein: CASSPIPNTEAFF

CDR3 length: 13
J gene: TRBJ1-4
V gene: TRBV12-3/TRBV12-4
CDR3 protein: CASSMDLLEKLFF

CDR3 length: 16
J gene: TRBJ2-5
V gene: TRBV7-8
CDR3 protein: CASSLRTGSNGETQYF

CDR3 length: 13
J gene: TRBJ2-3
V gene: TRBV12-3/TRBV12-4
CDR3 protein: CASSTGGRDTQYF

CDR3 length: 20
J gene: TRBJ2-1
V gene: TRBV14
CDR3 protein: CASSHFQGERGASSYNEQFF

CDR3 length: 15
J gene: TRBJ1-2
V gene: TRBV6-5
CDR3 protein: CASSYTENPNYGYTF

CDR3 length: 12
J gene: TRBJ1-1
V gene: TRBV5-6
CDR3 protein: CASSLYDTEAFF

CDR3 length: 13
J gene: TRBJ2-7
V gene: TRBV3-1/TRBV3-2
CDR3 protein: CASSKRGLYEQYF

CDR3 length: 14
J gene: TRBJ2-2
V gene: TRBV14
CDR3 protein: CASSSGTNTGELFF

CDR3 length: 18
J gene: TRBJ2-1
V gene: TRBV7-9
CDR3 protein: CASSLGGGTGLSYNEQFF

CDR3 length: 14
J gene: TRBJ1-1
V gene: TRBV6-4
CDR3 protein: CASSEGPRNTEAFF

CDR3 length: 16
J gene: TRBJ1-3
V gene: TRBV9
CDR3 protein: CASSEGAGPPGNTIYF

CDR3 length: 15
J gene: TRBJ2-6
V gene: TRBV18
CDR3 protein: CASSPSVPEANVLTF

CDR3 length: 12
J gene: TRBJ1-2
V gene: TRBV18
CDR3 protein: CASSFDRVGYTF

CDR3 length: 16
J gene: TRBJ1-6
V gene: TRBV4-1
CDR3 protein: CASSHTGADYNSPLHF

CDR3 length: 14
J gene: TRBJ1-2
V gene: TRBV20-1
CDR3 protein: CSASRQGRGYGYTF

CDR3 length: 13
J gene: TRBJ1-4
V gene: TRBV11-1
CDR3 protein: CASSLSFEGKLFF

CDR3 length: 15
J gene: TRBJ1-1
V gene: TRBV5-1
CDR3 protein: CASSLSLQVNTEAFF

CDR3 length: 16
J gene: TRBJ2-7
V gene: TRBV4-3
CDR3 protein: CASSQGPDRGAYEQYF

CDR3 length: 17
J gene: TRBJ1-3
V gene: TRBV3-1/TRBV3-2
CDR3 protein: CASSQDRGDWAGNTIYF

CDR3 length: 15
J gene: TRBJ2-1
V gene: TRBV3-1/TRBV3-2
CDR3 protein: CASSQGGTPFDEQFF

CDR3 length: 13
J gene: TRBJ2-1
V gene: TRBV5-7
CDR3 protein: CASSNHLAEEQFF

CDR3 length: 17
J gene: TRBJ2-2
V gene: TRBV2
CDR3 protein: CASSVVMPGQGTGELFF

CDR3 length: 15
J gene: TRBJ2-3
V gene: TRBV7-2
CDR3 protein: CASSPTSGPDDTQYF

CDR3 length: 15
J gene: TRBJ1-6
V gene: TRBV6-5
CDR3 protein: CASRPPGQANSPLHF

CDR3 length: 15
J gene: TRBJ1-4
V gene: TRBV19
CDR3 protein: CASSIDGTGSGKLFF

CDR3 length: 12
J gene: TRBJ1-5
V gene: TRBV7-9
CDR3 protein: CASSLDRQPQHF

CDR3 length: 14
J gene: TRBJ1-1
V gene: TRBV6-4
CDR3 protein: CASRREALNTEAFF

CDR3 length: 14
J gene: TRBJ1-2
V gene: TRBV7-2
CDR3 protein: CASSLFRVGGGYTF

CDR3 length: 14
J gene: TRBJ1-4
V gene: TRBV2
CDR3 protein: CASNLGQGVEKLFF

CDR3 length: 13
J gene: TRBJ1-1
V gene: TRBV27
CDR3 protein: CASSYAQNTEAFF

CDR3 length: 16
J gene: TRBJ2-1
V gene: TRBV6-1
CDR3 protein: CASSEAGWGSYNEQFF

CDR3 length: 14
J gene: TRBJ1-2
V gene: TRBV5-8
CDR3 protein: CASSPRQGIRGYTF

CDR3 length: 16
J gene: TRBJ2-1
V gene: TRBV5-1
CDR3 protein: CASSLSGGALDNEQFF

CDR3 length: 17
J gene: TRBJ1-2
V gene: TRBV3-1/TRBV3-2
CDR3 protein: CASSPPVGGLANYGYTF

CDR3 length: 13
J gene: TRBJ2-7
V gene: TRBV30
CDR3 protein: CAWGPGQGHEQYF

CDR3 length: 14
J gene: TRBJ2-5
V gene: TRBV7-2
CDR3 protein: CASSFPAEEETQYF

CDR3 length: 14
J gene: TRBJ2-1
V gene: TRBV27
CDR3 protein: CASSLWGAQDEQFF

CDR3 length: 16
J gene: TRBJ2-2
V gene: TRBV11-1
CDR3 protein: CASSLPTGGNTGELFF

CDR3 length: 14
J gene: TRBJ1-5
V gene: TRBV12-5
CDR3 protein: CASGWGTGNQPQHF

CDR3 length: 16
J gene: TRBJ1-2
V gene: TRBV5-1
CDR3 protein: CASRRGQALSPYGYTF

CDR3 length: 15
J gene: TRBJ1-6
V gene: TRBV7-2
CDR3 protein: CASSLARGRGSPLHF

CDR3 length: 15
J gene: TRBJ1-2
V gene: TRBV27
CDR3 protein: CASNREGQGISGYTF

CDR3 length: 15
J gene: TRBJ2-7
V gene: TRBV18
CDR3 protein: CASSPPSPHPNEQYF

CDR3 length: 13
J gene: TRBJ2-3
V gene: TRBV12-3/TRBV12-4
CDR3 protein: CASSLATRDTQYF

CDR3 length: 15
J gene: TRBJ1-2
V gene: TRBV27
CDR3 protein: CASSPQGAMHYGYTF

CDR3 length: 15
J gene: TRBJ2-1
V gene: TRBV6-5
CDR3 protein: CASNPARGIYNEQFF

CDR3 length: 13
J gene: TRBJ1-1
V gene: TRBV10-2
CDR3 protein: CASRRLTNTEAFF

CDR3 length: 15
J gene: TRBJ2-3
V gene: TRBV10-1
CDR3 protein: CASSIPSASTDTQYF